This T cell receptor (beta chain) was retrieved from a study of vaccination and CD4 T cells after COVID-19 (dated by TCRdb to 2021 to 2024). About the study as a whole: Six males and four females were included in the convalescent cohort, with two Hispanic individuals, seven Caucasians, two Asians and one multiracial person represented. Participants received two doses of either the Pfizer-BioNTech BNT162b2 vaccine (n=8) or the Moderna mRNA-1273 vaccine (n=2). Post-COVID blood samples from convalescent patients were collected a median of roughly 100 days after diagnosis, with a range of roughly 35 to 180 days. The time from the second vaccine dose to post-vaccine blood sampling had a median of roughly 70 days and ranged from 14 to 241 days. Overlapping spike peptide pools from SARS-CoV-2 and from the common cold coronaviruses HCoV-NL63, HCoV-OC43 and HCoV-229E were used as culture stimuli. Control cultures received a CEFX viral epitope pool as the positive control, an HIV-1 Nef peptide pool as the negative control, or no peptide. In nine to eleven COVID-19 convalescent patients and a handful of infection-naive healthy vaccine recipients, researchers compared the spike-specific CD4+ TCR repertoire from before mRNA vaccination with the repertoire from after.

This specimen's treatment or condition label, interpreted: approximately 9-day PBMC culture with coronavirus spike peptide pools or control peptides (ViraFEST assay). To expand antigen-specific T cells with peptide pools and then pick out the expanded clonotypes through TCR sequencing, the study relied on the ViraFEST assay. The absence of prior SARS-CoV-2 infection in healthy vaccine recipients was confirmed by negative nucleocapsid antibody tests before and after vaccination. Each well held about 1.8 million PBMCs cultured with roughly 10 ug/ml peptide pools in IMDM containing around 5% human AB serum and 7.5 to 10 IU/ml IL-2. Half of the culture medium was replaced with fresh IL-2-containing medium on days 3 and 7. CD4+ T cells were isolated after around 11 days of culture through negative selection using the EasySep CD4+ T cell isolation kit. Ficoll-Paque Plus gradient centrifugation was used to isolate PBMCs from whole blood, and the isolated PBMCs were then either used fresh or cryopreserved at -140C. Culture conditions were generally each tested in triplicate wells.

V and J are truncated by 8 bases and 4 bases respectively, leaving an intervening sequence of 10 bases. The CDR3 contains 12 residues, cysteine and phenylalanine counted. Here the CDR3 DNA is all that survives: 36 bases in frame from base 1. Library construction relied on PCR. TCR sequencing of DNA from cultured CD4+ T cells used the Oncomine TCR Beta short-read assay at the Johns Hopkins FTIC core. The QIAamp micro DNA kit was used to extract genomic DNA from the cultured CD4+ T cells. Oncomine TCR Beta libraries from cultured CD4+ T cells were pooled with unique dual indexes and sequenced on an Illumina iSeq 100. In the authors' own workflow: Non-productive sequences were filtered out, and CDR3s that did not start with C, did not end with F or W, or were shorter than 7 amino acids were discarded. The MANAFEST web application was used to identify antigen-specific clonotypes by comparing peptide-stimulated wells against reference wells and other culture wells. Positive clones required FDR below 0.05, an odds ratio above 5, and productive frequency above 0.1% in at least two of three replicate wells. Clonotypes that were significantly expanded in both SARS-CoV-2 spike wells and at least one common cold coronavirus spike condition were defined as cross-reactive. Levenshtein distances (stringdist) and unrooted phylogenetic trees (ape) in R version 3.6.1 were used to assess CDR3 homology. Using fastp trimming at Q25 and MiXCR clonotype assembly, TCRdb reanalyzed the public sequencing data and kept in-frame beta chains. Identical CDR3 proteins give one entry, which carries the most common genes and DNA. For this entry, the V and J calls and clone size follow TCRdb and not the study's own pipeline. This sample lists some 17,000 distinct CDR3 sequences; roughly 41% were detected once. About a fifth of the sample belongs to the ten largest clones.

In its sample, this clonotype was seen a few times. What this receptor recognizes is not known. The record has no base qualities; no much larger clone is one base away. Study-level results and caveats: The median number of SARS-CoV-2-reactive clonotypes rose from 21 after infection to about 40 after vaccination, but the change was not significant. The study included relatively few convalescent patients and did not analyze early timepoints after natural infection. Nearly all vaccine-specific clones in convalescent patients (304 of 307) were mono-reactive for SARS-CoV-2 spike rather than cross-reactive with common cold coronaviruses. Among convalescent patients, a median about 90% of the SARS-CoV-2-reactive clones seen after vaccination appeared only after vaccination, which suggests priming specific to the vaccine.

The receptor's source is a human donor who received a COVID-19 vaccine. This chain joins TRBV12-3 or TRBV12-4 to TRBJ2-3; too little of a D gene remains to name it. Sequencing was performed on CD4+ T cells from blood, cultured in vitro, taken before SARS-CoV-2 vaccination. The CDR3 here reads CASRGLPDTQYF. The DNA sequence is TGTGCCAGCCGAGGCCTGCCAGATACGCAGTATTTT.